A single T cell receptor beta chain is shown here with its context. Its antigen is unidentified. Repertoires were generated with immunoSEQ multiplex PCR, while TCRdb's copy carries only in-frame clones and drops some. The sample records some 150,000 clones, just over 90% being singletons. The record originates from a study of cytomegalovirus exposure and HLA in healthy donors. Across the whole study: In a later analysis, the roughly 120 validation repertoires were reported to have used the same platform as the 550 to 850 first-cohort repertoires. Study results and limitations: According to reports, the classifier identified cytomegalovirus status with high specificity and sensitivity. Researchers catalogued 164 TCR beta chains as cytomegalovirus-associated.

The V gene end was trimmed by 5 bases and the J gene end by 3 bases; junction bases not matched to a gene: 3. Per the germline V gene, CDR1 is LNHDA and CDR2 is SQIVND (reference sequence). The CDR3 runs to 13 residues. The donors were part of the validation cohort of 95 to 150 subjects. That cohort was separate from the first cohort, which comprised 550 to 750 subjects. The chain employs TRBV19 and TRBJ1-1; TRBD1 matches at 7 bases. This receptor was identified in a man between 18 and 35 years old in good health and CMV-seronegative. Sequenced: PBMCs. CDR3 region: CASSPGGYTEAFF. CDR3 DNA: TGTGCCAGTAGTCCAGGGGGATACACTGAAGCTTTCTTT.